The rows below give T cell receptor beta chains drawn from one sample of a study of blood T cells in healthy people across ages. TCRdb re-called the 5' RACE reads with MiXCR, one entry per CDR3 protein. The sample holds roughly 410,000 distinct CDR3 sequences, more than 45% seen once. The source material was blood. The receptors derive from a man in his sixties in good health. Both conserved end residues are part of each CDR3. Clone size is not always given. Where it is, it says once, few, many or a class for expanded clones.

V gene: TRBV7-2; clone size: NA; CDR3 protein: CASTSSGGQETQYF
V gene: TRBV7-2; clone size: NA; CDR3 protein: CASSLVQGTAYNEQFF
V gene: TRBV20-1; clone size: NA; CDR3 protein: CSAQPGGSTDTQYF
V gene: TRBV11-2; clone size: NA; CDR3 protein: CASSSERGGFTGELFF
V gene: TRBV28; clone size: NA; CDR3 protein: CASSGTGGRRATDTQYF
V gene: TRBV5-6; clone size: NA; CDR3 protein: CASSLLRATYEQYF
V gene: TRBV20-1; clone size: NA; CDR3 protein: CSARDQGRFYGYTF
V gene: TRBV30; clone size: NA; CDR3 protein: CAWDSGRGNEQFF
V gene: TRBV2; clone size: NA; CDR3 protein: CASSGGASYRETQYF
V gene: TRBV28; clone size: NA; CDR3 protein: CASSPLLAGRYNEQFF
V gene: TRBV11-1; clone size: few; CDR3 protein: CASSFQTGLYNEQFF
V gene: TRBV9; clone size: NA; CDR3 protein: CASSVGPAGEQYF
V gene: TRBV20-1; clone size: NA; CDR3 protein: CSARDRMTGGETQFF
V gene: TRBV13; clone size: NA; CDR3 protein: CASSLGGVTGMTGYTF
V gene: TRBV12-3/TRBV12-4; clone size: NA; CDR3 protein: CASSLSGGITEAFF
V gene: TRBV7-9; clone size: NA; CDR3 protein: CASSFPRDRPSYNEQFF
V gene: TRBV7-9; clone size: once; CDR3 protein: CASSLAVTGGYTF
V gene: TRBV12-5; clone size: NA; CDR3 protein: CASGVHLGGEQFF
V gene: TRBV29-1; clone size: NA; CDR3 protein: CCVELDSYEQYF
V gene: TRBV6-2/TRBV6-3; clone size: NA; CDR3 protein: CACSYSRTSLRETQYF
V gene: TRBV12-3/TRBV12-4; clone size: NA; CDR3 protein: CASSTGGYYEQYF
V gene: TRBV6-5; clone size: NA; CDR3 protein: CASSRGTAYNSPLHF
V gene: TRBV4-2; clone size: NA; CDR3 protein: CASRGEGRGPITDTQYF
V gene: TRBV19; clone size: NA; CDR3 protein: CASSSRTALNTEAFF
V gene: TRBV7-9; clone size: NA; CDR3 protein: CASSAPGHPYEQYF
V gene: TRBV7-2; clone size: NA; CDR3 protein: CASSDSGQIRGDTQYF
V gene: TRBV9; clone size: NA; CDR3 protein: CASSVGLAEGNEQFF
V gene: TRBV12-3/TRBV12-4; clone size: NA; CDR3 protein: CASSLQPLGREKTQYF
V gene: TRBV27; clone size: NA; CDR3 protein: CASSSRDLGTEAFF
V gene: TRBV20-1; clone size: NA; CDR3 protein: CSASPLGTNYGYTF